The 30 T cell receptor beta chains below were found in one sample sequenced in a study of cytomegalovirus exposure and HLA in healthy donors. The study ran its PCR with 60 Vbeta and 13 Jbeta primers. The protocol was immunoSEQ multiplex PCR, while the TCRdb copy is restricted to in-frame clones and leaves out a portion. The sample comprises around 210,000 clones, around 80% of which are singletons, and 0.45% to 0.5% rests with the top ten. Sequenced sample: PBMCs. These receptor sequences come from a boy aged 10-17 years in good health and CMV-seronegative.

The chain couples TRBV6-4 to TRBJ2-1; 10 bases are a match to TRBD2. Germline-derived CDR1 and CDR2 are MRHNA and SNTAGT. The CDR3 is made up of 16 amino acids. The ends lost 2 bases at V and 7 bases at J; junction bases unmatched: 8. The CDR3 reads CASSDDPSGSGNEQFF. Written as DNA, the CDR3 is TGTGCCAGCAGTGACGACCCTAGCGGGAGCGGGAATGAGCAGTTCTTC.

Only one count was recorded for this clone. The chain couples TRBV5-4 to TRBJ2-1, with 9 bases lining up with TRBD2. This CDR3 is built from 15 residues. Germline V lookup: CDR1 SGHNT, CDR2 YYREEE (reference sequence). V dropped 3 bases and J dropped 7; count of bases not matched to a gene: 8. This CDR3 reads CASSYPGLARNEQFF. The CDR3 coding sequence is TGTGCCAGCAGCTATCCGGGACTAGCTCGGAATGAGCAGTTCTTC.

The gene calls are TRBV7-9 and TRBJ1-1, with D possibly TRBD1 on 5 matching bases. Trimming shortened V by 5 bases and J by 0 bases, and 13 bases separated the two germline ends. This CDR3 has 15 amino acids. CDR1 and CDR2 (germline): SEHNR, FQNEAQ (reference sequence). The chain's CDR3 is CASSIWDSMNTEAFF. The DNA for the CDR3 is TGTGCCAGCAGCATTTGGGACTCGATGAACACTGAAGCTTTCTTT.

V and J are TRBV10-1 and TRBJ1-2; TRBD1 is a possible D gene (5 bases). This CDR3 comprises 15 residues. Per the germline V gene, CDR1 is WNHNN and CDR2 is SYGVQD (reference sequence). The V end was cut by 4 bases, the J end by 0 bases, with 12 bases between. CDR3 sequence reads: CASSVDSLANYGYTF. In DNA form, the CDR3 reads TGCGCCAGCAGTGTCGACAGCCTAGCTAACTATGGCTACACCTTC.

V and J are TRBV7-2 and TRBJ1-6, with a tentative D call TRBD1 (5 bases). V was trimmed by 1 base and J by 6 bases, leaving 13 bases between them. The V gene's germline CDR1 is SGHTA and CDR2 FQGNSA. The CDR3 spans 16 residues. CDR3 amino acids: CASSLGSGRGNSPLHF. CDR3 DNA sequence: TGTGCCAGCAGCTTAGGCAGCGGGAGGGGTAATTCACCCCTCCACTTT. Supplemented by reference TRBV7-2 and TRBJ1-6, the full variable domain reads GAGVSQSPSNKVTEKGKDVELRCDPISGHTALYWYRQSLGQGLEFLIYFQGNSAPDKSGLPSDRFSAERTGGSVSTLTIQRTQQEDSAVYLCASSLGSGRGNSPLHFGNGTRLTVT.

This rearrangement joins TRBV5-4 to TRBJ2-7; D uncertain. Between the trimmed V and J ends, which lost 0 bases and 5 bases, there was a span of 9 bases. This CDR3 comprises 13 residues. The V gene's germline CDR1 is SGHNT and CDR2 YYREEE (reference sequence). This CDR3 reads CASSLGPGDEQYF. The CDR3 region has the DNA TGTGCCAGCAGCTTGGGTCCAGGCGACGAGCAGTACTTC.

The CDR3 DNA reads TGTGCCTGGGGGACTAGCTTTCGAGATACGCAGTATTTT. It specifies CAWGTSFRDTQYF. The chain combines TRBV30 with TRBJ2-3; TRBD2 matches at 9 bases. The germline CDR1 and CDR2 sequences are GTSNPN and SVGIG (reference sequence). The CDR3 is made up of 13 amino acids. V was clipped by 5 bases and J by 5 bases; unmatched bases: 5.

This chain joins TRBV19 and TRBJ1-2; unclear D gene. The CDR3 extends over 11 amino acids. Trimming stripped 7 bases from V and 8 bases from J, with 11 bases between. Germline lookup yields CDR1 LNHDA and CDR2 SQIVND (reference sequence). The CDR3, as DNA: TGTGCCAGTACCGGGTTTGGAGGCTACACCTTC. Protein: CASTGFGGYTF.

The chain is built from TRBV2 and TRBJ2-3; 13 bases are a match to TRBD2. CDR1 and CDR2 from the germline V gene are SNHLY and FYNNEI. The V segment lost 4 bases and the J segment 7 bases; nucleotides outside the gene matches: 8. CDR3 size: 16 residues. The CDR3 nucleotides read TGTGCCAGCAGTGGACGGACTAGCGGGGGCGTATATACGCAGTATTTT. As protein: CASSGRTSGGVYTQYF. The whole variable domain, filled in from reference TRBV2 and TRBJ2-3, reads EPEVTQTPSHQVTQMGQEVILRCVPISNHLYFYWYRQILGQKVEFLVSFYNNEISEKSEIFDDQFSVERPDGSNFTLKIRSTKLEDSAMYFCASSGRTSGGVYTQYFGPGTRLTVL.

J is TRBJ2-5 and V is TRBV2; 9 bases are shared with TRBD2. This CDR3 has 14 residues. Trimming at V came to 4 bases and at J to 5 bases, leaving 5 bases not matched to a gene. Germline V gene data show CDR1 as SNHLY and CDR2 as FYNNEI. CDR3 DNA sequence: TGTGCCAGCAGTGCGAGCGGGGGGAGGGAGACCCAGTACTTC. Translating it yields CASSASGGRETQYF.

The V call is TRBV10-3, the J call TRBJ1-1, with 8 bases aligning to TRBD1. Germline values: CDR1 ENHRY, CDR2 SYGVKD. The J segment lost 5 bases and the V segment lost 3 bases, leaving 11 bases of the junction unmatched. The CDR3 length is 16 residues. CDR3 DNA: TGTGCCATCAGTGATGTTAACAGGGGGGGTGGAACTGAAGCTTTCTTT. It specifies CAISDVNRGGGTEAFF.

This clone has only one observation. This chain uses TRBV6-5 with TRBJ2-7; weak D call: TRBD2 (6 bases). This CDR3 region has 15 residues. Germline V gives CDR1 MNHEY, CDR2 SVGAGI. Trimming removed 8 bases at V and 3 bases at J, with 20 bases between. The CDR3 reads CASRNQGSGYYEQYF. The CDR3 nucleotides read TGTGCCAGCCGTAACCAAGGTAGCGGTTACTACGAGCAGTACTTC.

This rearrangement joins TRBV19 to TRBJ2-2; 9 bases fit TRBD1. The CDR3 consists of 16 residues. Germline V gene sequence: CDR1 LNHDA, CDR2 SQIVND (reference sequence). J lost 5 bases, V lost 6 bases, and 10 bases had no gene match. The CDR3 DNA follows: TGTGCCAGTAGAACCCCGTACAGGGGGCGGACCGGGGAGCTGTTTTTT. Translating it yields CASRTPYRGRTGELFF.

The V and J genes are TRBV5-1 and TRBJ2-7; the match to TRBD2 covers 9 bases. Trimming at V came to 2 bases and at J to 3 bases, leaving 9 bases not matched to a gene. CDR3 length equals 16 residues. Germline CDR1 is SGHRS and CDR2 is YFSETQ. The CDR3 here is CASSFSLAGDNYEQYF. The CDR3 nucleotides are TGCGCCAGCAGCTTCTCTTTAGCGGGAGATAACTACGAGCAGTACTTC.

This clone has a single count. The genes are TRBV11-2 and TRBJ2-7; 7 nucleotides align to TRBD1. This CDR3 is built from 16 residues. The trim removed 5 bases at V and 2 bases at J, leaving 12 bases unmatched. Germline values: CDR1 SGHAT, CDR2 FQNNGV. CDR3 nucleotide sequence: TGTGCCAGCAGCCTGGGGCGGTGGGGACAGACCTACGAGCAGTACTTC. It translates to CASSLGRWGQTYEQYF.

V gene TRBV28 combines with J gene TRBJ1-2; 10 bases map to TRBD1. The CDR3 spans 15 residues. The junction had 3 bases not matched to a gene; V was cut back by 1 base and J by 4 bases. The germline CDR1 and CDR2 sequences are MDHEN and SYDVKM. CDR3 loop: CASSLSDRGLYGYTF. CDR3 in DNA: TGTGCCAGCAGTTTATCAGACAGGGGGCTCTATGGCTACACCTTC.

CDR3 sequence reads: CASSWMAGVYYEQYF. Here the CDR3 DNA reads TGTGCCAGCAGTTGGATGGCAGGGGTCTACTACGAGCAGTACTTC. This chain links TRBV27 with TRBJ2-7; weak D call: TRBD1 (6 bases). V lost 4 bases to trimming and J lost 3 bases, with 16 bases between them. The CDR3 is 15 residues long. Germline V gives CDR1 MNHEY, CDR2 SMNVEV (reference sequence).

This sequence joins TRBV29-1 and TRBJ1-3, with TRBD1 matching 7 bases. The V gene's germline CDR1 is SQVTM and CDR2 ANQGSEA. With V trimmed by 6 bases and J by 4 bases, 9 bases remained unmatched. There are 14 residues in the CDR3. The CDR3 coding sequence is TGCAGCGTGGGTTACAGGGGAAGGGGAAACACCATATATTTT. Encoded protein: CSVGYRGRGNTIYF. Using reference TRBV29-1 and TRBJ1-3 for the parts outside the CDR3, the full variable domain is SAVISQKPSRDICQRGTSLTIQCQVDSQVTMMFWYRQQPGQSLTLIATANQGSEATYESGFVIDKFPISRPNLTFSTLTVSNMSPEDSSIYLCSVGYRGRGNTIYFGEGSWLTVV.

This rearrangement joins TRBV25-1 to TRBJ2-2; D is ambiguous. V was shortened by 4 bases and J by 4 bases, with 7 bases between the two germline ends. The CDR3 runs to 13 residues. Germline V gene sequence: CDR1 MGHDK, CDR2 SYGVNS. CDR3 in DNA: TGTGCCAGCAGTGCGAAGCCCACCGGGGAGCTGTTTTTT. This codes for CASSAKPTGELFF. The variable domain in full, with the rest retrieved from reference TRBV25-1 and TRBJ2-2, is EADIYQTPRYLVIGTGKKITLECSQTMGHDKMYWYQQDPGMELHLIHYSYGVNSTEKGDLSSESTVSRIRTEHFPLTLESARPSHTSQYLCASSAKPTGELFFGEGSRLTVL.

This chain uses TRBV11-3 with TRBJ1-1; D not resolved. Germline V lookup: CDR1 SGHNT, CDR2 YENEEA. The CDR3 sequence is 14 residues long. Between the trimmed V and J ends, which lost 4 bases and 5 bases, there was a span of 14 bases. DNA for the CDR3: TGTGCCAGCAGCTCAAGGACCAGCGGGACTGAAGCTTTCTTT. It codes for CASSSRTSGTEAFF. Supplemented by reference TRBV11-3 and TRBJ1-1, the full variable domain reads EAGVVQSPRYKIIEKKQPVAFWCNPISGHNTLYWYLQNLGQGPELLIRYENEEAVDDSQLPKDRFSAERLKGVDSTLKIQPAELGDSAVYLCASSSRTSGTEAFFGQGTRLTVV.

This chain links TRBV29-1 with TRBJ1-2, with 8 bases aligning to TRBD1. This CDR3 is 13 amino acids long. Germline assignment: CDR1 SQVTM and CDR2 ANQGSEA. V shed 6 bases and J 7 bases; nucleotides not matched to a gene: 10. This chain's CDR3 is CSVTHTGGIGYTF. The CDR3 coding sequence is TGCAGCGTGACCCATACAGGGGGAATTGGCTACACCTTC. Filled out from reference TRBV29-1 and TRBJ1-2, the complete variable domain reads SAVISQKPSRDICQRGTSLTIQCQVDSQVTMMFWYRQQPGQSLTLIATANQGSEATYESGFVIDKFPISRPNLTFSTLTVSNMSPEDSSIYLCSVTHTGGIGYTFGSGTRLTVV.

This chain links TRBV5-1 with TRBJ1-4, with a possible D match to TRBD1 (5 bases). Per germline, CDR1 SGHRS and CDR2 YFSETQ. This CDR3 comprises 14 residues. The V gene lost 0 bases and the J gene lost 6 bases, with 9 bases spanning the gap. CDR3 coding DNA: TGCGCCAGCAGCTTGGGCAGGGCTGATGAAAAACTGTTTTTT. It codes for CASSLGRADEKLFF. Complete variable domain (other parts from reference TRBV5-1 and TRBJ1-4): KAGVTQTPRYLIKTRGQQVTLSCSPISGHRSVSWYQQTPGQGLQFLFEYFSETQRNKGNFPGRFSGRQFSNSRSEMNVSTLELGDSALYLCASSLGRADEKLFFGSGTQLSVL.

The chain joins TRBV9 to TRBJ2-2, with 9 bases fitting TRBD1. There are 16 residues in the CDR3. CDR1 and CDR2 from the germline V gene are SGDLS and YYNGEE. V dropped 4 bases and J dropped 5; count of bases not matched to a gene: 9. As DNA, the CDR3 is TGTGCCAGCAGCCCCCGGGTGGGACAGGGAACCGGGGAGCTGTTTTTT. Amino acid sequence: CASSPRVGQGTGELFF.

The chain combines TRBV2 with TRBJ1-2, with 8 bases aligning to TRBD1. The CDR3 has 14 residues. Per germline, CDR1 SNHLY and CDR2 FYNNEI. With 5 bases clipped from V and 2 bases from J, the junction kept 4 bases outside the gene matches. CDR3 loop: CASSIDRGNYGYTF. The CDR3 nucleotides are TGTGCCAGCAGTATTGACAGGGGAAACTATGGCTACACCTTC.

The CDR3 region has the DNA TGTGCCAGCAGCCAGACTCGTGTGTTTGATACGCAGTATTTT. Protein product: CASSQTRVFDTQYF. The chain combines TRBV5-4 with TRBJ2-3; D unresolved. Germline V lookup: CDR1 SGHNT, CDR2 YYREEE (reference sequence). This CDR3 has 14 amino acids. Deletions cut 4 bases from V and 6 bases from J, with 15 bases between.

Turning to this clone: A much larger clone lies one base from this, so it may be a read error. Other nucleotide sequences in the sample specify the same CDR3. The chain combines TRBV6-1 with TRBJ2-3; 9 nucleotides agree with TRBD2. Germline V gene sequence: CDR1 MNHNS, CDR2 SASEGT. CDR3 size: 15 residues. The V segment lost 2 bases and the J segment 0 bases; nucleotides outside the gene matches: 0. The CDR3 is CASSELAGSTDTQYF. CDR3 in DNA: TGTGCCAGCAGTGAACTAGCGGGGAGCACAGATACGCAGTATTTT.

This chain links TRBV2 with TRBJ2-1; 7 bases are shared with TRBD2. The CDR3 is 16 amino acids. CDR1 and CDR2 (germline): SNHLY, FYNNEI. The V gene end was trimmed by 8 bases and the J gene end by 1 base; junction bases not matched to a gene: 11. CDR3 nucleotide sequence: TGTGCCAGCTCTTTGGGGGGGACCAGATCCTACAATGAGCAGTTCTTC. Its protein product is CASSLGGTRSYNEQFF.

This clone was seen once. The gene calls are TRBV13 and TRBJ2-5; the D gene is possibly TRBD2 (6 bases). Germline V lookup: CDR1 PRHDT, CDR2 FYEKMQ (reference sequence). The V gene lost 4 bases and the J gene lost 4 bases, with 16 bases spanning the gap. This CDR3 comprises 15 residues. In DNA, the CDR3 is TGTGCCAGCAGCTCCCCGATAATGGAGGGAGAGACCCAGTACTTC. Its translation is CASSSPIMEGETQYF.

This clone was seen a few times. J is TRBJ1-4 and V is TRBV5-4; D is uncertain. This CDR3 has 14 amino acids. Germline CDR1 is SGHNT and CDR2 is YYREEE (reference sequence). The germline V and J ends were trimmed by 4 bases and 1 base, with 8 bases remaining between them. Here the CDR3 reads CASSLAGTNEKLFF. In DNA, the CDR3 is TGTGCCAGCAGCCTAGCGGGAACTAATGAAAAACTGTTTTTT.

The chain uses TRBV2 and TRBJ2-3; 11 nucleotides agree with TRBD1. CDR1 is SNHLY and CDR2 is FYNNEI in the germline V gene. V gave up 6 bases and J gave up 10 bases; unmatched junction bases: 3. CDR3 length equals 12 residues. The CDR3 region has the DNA TGTGCCAGCAGCGGGGACAGGGGGGCGCAGTATTTT. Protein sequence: CASSGDRGAQYF.